This is a list of T cell receptor beta chains from one sample in a study of T-cell memory formation after mild COVID-19. TCRdb fed the 5' RACE reads into MiXCR, producing one record per CDR3 protein. The data show 450,000 to 700,000 distinct CDR3 sequences, with approximately 19% seen just once and 12% held by the top ten. The specimen was PBMCs or a T cell subset sorted from them (not recorded which). These receptors originate from an adult woman who had mild COVID-19 (a few samples of this study predate the infection). Cell type and time point are not known. Both conserved end residues are part of each CDR3. The order of the fields is clone size, D gene, CDR3 length, V gene, J gene, CDR3 protein, CDR3 DNA. A D gene is named only where the DNA matches it firmly. The listing skips clone size in some rows; elsewhere it reads once, few, many or a size class.

abundance: few
d_gene: -
len: 15
v_gene: TRBV6-1
j_gene: TRBJ1-1
CDR3aa: CASSISAKMGTEAFF
CDR3nt: TGTGCCAGCAGTATATCGGCCAAAATGGGCACTGAAGCTTTCTTT

abundance: -
d_gene: -
len: 12
v_gene: TRBV29-1
j_gene: TRBJ2-7
CDR3aa: CSASQSSYEQYF
CDR3nt: TGCAGCGCCTCTCAGAGCTCCTACGAGCAGTACTTC

abundance: -
d_gene: -
len: 16
v_gene: TRBV7-9
j_gene: TRBJ1-5
CDR3aa: CASSFSLGTSNQPQHF
CDR3nt: TGTGCCAGCAGCTTCAGCTTGGGGACAAGCAATCAGCCCCAGCATTTT

abundance: once
d_gene: -
len: 15
v_gene: TRBV2
j_gene: TRBJ2-1
CDR3aa: CASSEGGASYNEQFF
CDR3nt: TGTGCCAGCAGTGAAGGCGGGGCGTCCTACAATGAGCAGTTCTTC

abundance: many
d_gene: TRBD1
len: 14
v_gene: TRBV6-2/TRBV6-3
j_gene: TRBJ1-1
CDR3aa: CASGPGGRNTEAFF
CDR3nt: TGTGCCAGCGGGCCAGGGGGGAGGAACACTGAAGCTTTCTTT

abundance: few
d_gene: -
len: 20
v_gene: TRBV1
j_gene: TRBJ1-1
CDR3aa: CTSSHPLAILGTIYLTEAFF
CDR3nt: TGCACCAGCAGCCACCCGCTGGCCATACTCGGGACAATCTATTTGACTGAAGCTTTCTTT

abundance: -
d_gene: -
len: 12
v_gene: TRBV29-1
j_gene: TRBJ2-3
CDR3aa: CSGAGITDTQYF
CDR3nt: TGCAGCGGCGCCGGGATCACAGATACGCAGTATTTT

abundance: few
d_gene: TRBD1
len: 18
v_gene: TRBV7-2
j_gene: TRBJ2-7
CDR3aa: CASSHQPHGTGGGYEQYF
CDR3nt: TGTGCCAGCAGCCATCAGCCCCATGGGACAGGGGGCGGGTACGAGCAGTACTTC

abundance: -
d_gene: TRBD1
len: 15
v_gene: TRBV24-1
j_gene: TRBJ2-1
CDR3aa: CATSDLRGNVNEQFF
CDR3nt: TGTGCCACCAGTGACCTCAGGGGGAACGTCAATGAGCAGTTCTTC

abundance: -
d_gene: TRBD2
len: 12
v_gene: TRBV28
j_gene: TRBJ2-3
CDR3aa: CASSASGGPTYF
CDR3nt: TGTGCCAGCAGTGCTAGCGGGGGGCCTACGTATTTT

abundance: once
d_gene: TRBD2
len: 20
v_gene: TRBV6-2/TRBV6-3
j_gene: TRBJ2-3
CDR3aa: CASSDRLGTSGRGLTDTQYF
CDR3nt: TGTGCCAGCAGTGACCGCCTGGGGACTAGCGGGAGGGGCCTCACAGATACGCAGTATTTT

abundance: few
d_gene: TRBD1
len: 14
v_gene: TRBV5-1
j_gene: TRBJ1-1
CDR3aa: CASRTGGASTEAFF
CDR3nt: TGCGCCAGCAGGACAGGGGGCGCATCGACTGAAGCTTTCTTT

abundance: once
d_gene: -
len: 13
v_gene: TRBV19
j_gene: TRBJ2-1
CDR3aa: CASSNQAPGEQFF
CDR3nt: TGTGCCAGTAGTAATCAGGCTCCAGGCGAGCAGTTCTTC

abundance: -
d_gene: -
len: 14
v_gene: TRBV10-3
j_gene: TRBJ2-6
CDR3aa: CAITSGSGANVLTF
CDR3nt: TGTGCCATCACATCGGGCTCTGGGGCCAACGTCCTGACTTTC

abundance: -
d_gene: TRBD1
len: 15
v_gene: TRBV5-5
j_gene: TRBJ1-2
CDR3aa: CASSLDGRGLAGYTF
CDR3nt: TGTGCCAGCAGCTTGGACGGCAGGGGGCTCGCTGGCTACACCTTC

abundance: few
d_gene: -
len: 15
v_gene: TRBV19
j_gene: TRBJ2-7
CDR3aa: CASSIFSGSSYEQYF
CDR3nt: TGTGCCAGTAGTATATTCAGTGGGAGCTCCTACGAGCAGTACTTC

abundance: -
d_gene: TRBD2
len: 18
v_gene: TRBV25-1
j_gene: TRBJ2-3
CDR3aa: CASLDQGPSGSGPDTQYF
CDR3nt: TGTGCCAGTCTAGATCAGGGACCTAGCGGGAGCGGCCCAGATACGCAGTATTTT

abundance: few
d_gene: TRBD1
len: 16
v_gene: TRBV20-1
j_gene: TRBJ1-5
CDR3aa: CSAPNNRGRGNQPQHF
CDR3nt: TGCAGTGCTCCAAATAATAGGGGGCGAGGCAATCAGCCCCAGCATTTT

abundance: few
d_gene: TRBD2
len: 18
v_gene: TRBV7-9
j_gene: TRBJ2-3
CDR3aa: CASSSPEGTSGRSDTQYF
CDR3nt: TGTGCCAGCAGCTCCCCGGAGGGGACTAGCGGGAGATCAGATACGCAGTATTTT

abundance: many
d_gene: TRBD1
len: 13
v_gene: TRBV29-1
j_gene: TRBJ2-1
CDR3aa: CSIGQGDHNEQFF
CDR3nt: TGCAGCATCGGACAGGGTGACCACAATGAGCAGTTCTTC

abundance: -
d_gene: TRBD2
len: 16
v_gene: TRBV28
j_gene: TRBJ2-7
CDR3aa: CASSLRVGRAMGEQYF
CDR3nt: TGTGCCAGCAGTTTACGGGTCGGGAGGGCTATGGGCGAGCAGTACTTC

abundance: few
d_gene: -
len: 15
v_gene: TRBV4-3
j_gene: TRBJ1-6
CDR3aa: CASSPMEAHNSPLHF
CDR3nt: TGCGCCAGCAGCCCCATGGAGGCTCATAATTCACCCCTCCACTTT

abundance: -
d_gene: -
len: 15
v_gene: TRBV7-2
j_gene: TRBJ2-1
CDR3aa: CASSLARGAAARQFF
CDR3nt: TGTGCCAGCAGCTTAGCTAGGGGGGCGGCGGCGCGGCAGTTCTTC

abundance: -
d_gene: TRBD1
len: 16
v_gene: TRBV7-9
j_gene: TRBJ1-1
CDR3aa: CASSLTGAVGNTEAFF
CDR3nt: TGTGCCAGCAGCCTGACAGGGGCTGTGGGCAACACTGAAGCTTTCTTT

abundance: few
d_gene: TRBD2
len: 15
v_gene: TRBV5-1
j_gene: TRBJ2-7
CDR3aa: CASSGGLAGVDEQYF
CDR3nt: TGCGCCAGCAGCGGGGGACTAGCGGGAGTGGACGAGCAGTACTTC

abundance: -
d_gene: TRBD1
len: 13
v_gene: TRBV6-5
j_gene: TRBJ1-2
CDR3aa: CASSRDRPYGYTF
CDR3nt: TGTGCCAGCAGCAGGGACAGGCCCTATGGCTACACCTTC